The rows below give T cell receptor beta chains drawn from one sample of a study of blood T cell repertoires in COVID-19. TCRdb's copy holds only in-frame clones and misses some; the assay was immunoSEQ multiplex PCR. This sample carries about 84,000 clones, over 65% of them seen once, and the ten largest clones take about 5.7%. The sequenced sample was peripheral blood. The source is a man in his fifties with active or convalescent COVID-19. Each CDR3 is given with its conserved first and last residue. D genes are given only for firm matches.

v_call: TRBV4-3; d_call: TRBD1; j_call: TRBJ1-2; cdr3_aa: CASSPSGTGDYGYTF
v_call: TRBV11-2; d_call: TRBD2; j_call: TRBJ2-7; cdr3_aa: CASSLEIAGPYEQYF
v_call: TRBV29-1; d_call: TRBD1; j_call: TRBJ2-2; cdr3_aa: CSAGGTGVGTGELFF
v_call: TRBV10-3; d_call: TRBD2; j_call: TRBJ2-3; cdr3_aa: CAIRTSGGAGDTQYF
v_call: TRBV7-8; d_call: .; j_call: TRBJ1-5; cdr3_aa: CASSLQPINQPQHF
v_call: TRBV19; d_call: .; j_call: TRBJ1-5; cdr3_aa: CASSISGGGNQPQHF
v_call: TRBV2; d_call: .; j_call: TRBJ1-6; cdr3_aa: CASRGQYNSPLHF
v_call: TRBV4-1; d_call: TRBD1; j_call: TRBJ2-5; cdr3_aa: CASSLDREETQYF
v_call: TRBV9; d_call: .; j_call: TRBJ1-3; cdr3_aa: CASSKGVSGNTIYF
v_call: TRBV9; d_call: .; j_call: TRBJ2-7; cdr3_aa: CASSPEGQPYEQYF
v_call: TRBV7-3; d_call: TRBD1; j_call: TRBJ2-1; cdr3_aa: CASSPTGMVYNEQFF